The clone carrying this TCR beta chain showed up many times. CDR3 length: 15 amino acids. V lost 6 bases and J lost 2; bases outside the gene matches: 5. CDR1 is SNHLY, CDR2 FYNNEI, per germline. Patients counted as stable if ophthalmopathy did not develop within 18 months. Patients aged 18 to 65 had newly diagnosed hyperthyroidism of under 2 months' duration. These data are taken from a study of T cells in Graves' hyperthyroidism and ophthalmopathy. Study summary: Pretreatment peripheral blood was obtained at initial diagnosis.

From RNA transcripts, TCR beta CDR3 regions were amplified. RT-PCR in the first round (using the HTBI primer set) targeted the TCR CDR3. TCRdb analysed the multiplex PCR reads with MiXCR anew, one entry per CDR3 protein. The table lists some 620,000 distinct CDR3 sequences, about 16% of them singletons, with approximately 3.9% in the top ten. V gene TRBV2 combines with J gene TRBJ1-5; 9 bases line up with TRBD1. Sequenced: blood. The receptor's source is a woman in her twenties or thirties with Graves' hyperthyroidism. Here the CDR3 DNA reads TGTGCCAGCAGCCAAGACAGGGGGGGCAATCAGCCCCAGCATTTT. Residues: CASSQDRGGNQPQHF.